The present T cell receptor (beta chain) was sequenced within a study of T cells after yellow fever vaccination. Findings and caveats of the study: Contaminating bulk clonotypes could be abundant in FACS-sorted repertoires. Compared with primary, the secondary response was weaker and peaked at day 5, not 15.

About this clonotype: Its antigen remains unknown.

Generation of TCR cDNA used 5'RACE template switching (which added a universal primer site and UMIs). TCRdb recomputed calls from the 5' RACE reads with MiXCR, one row per CDR3 protein. This sample yields 300,000 to 400,000 distinct CDR3 sequences, of which approximately 12% are seen a single time; 2.5% to 4% belongs to the top ten. The CDR3 covers 11 residues. V lost 6 bases and J 9 bases, leaving 12 bases between the germline ends. Germline V lookup: CDR1 SQVTM, CDR2 ANQGSEA. This clonotype was obtained from a man aged 18 to 30 who received the YFV17D yellow fever vaccine. The gene calls are TRBV29-1 and TRBJ1-3; D possibly corresponds to TRBD1 (5 bases). This material consisted of CD4+ T cells sorted from PBMCs, taken 15 days after the yellow fever booster vaccination. The CDR3 here is CSVTRESTIYF. For the CDR3, the DNA is TGCAGCGTCACCAGGGAAAGCACCATATATTTT. Complete variable domain (other parts from reference TRBV29-1 and TRBJ1-3): SAVISQKPSRDICQRGTSLTIQCQVDSQVTMMFWYRQQPGQSLTLIATANQGSEATYESGFVIDKFPISRPNLTFSTLTVSNMSPEDSSIYLCSVTRESTIYFGEGSWLTVV.